Shown below are 31 T cell receptor beta chains from a single sample sequenced in a study of identical twins' blood T cells. TCRdb re-analysed the 5' RACE reads in MiXCR, keeping a single row per CDR3 protein. This repertoire shows fewer than 450,000 distinct CDR3 sequences, approximately 30% found once; its top ten account for roughly 5.5%. The material sequenced was PBMCs. These receptor sequences come from a woman aged 18 to 55 in good health.

This chain joins TRBV29-1 and TRBJ2-2; 9 bases agree with TRBD1. The CDR3 is made up of 15 amino acids. The germline V gene has CDR1 SQVTM and CDR2 ANQGSEA. V lost 5 bases, J lost 4 bases, and 8 bases stayed unmatched. CDR3 DNA: TGCAGCGTTATCGGGACAGGGTCGACCACCGGGGAGCTGTTTTTT. It translates to CSVIGTGSTTGELFF.

V usage is TRBV5-1 and J usage is TRBJ2-3; 10 nucleotides align to TRBD2. The ends lost 9 bases at V and 2 bases at J; junction bases unmatched: 9. The germline CDR1 and CDR2 sequences are SGHRS and YFSETQ. The CDR3 is made up of 15 amino acids. CDR3 loop: CANIYGLAVTDTQYF. The CDR3 bases are TGCGCCAACATTTACGGACTAGCGGTCACAGATACGCAGTATTTT.

Only a few counts were recorded for this clonotype. This sequence joins TRBV6-1 and TRBJ1-5, with TRBD1 matching 7 bases. This CDR3 is 15 amino acids long. J gave up 3 bases and V 3 bases, and 5 bases lay outside the gene matches. Germline V CDR1 and CDR2: MNHNS, SASEGT. The CDR3 loop is CASSEVGTVNQPQHF. The CDR3 nucleotides read TGTGCCAGCAGTGAGGTTGGGACAGTCAATCAGCCCCAGCATTTT.

Worth noting for this clonotype: This sequence may be a read error, since a much larger clone differs from it by one base. CDR3 amino acids: CASSIGGATEAFF. CDR3 in DNA: TGTGCCAGTAGTATAGGGGGAGCCACTGAAGCTTTCTTT. This sequence joins TRBV19 and TRBJ1-1; D call uncertain. V was trimmed by 1 base and J by 4 bases, leaving 7 bases between them. CDR1 and CDR2 from the germline V gene are LNHDA and SQIVND (reference sequence). CDR3 length equals 13 residues.

This clonotype turned up a few times. V is TRBV3-1 and J is TRBJ1-1; D not resolved. The V and J ends lost 0 bases and 11 bases respectively, with 10 bases between them. This CDR3 is built from 12 residues. The germline V gene has CDR1 LGHDT and CDR2 YNNKEL (reference sequence). CDR3 DNA sequence: TGTGCCAGCAGCCAAGAGGGGATTAGGGCTTTCTTT. Translated, it gives CASSQEGIRAFF.

The chain employs TRBV3-1 and TRBJ2-5; TRBD2 is a possible D gene (6 bases). The CDR3 spans 12 residues. V lost 0 bases and J lost 11, with 10 bases in between. Germline CDR1 and CDR2: LGHDT and YNNKEL (reference sequence). The CDR3 loop is CASSQDSGLQYF. The CDR3, as DNA: TGTGCCAGCAGCCAAGATAGTGGACTACAGTACTTC.

This clonotype has more than one count but fewer than ten. The chain has TRBV25-1 and TRBJ1-1; 7 bases are shared with TRBD1. CDR1 MGHDK and CDR2 SYGVNS come from the germline V gene. J was trimmed by 1 base and V by 4 bases; bases with no gene match: 9. The CDR3 consists of 16 residues. The CDR3 region is CASSGTPGQKNTEAFF. DNA for the CDR3: TGTGCCAGCAGTGGGACACCGGGACAGAAGAACACTGAAGCTTTCTTT.

V usage is TRBV19 and J usage is TRBJ1-5, with 11 bases aligning to TRBD1. The V gene's germline CDR1 is LNHDA and CDR2 SQIVND (reference sequence). CDR3 size: 15 residues. Trimming at V came to 1 base and at J to 6 bases, leaving 2 bases not matched to a gene. CDR3 in DNA: TGTGCCAGTAGTATAGGGACAGGGGGCGCTCAGCCCCAGCATTTT. As protein: CASSIGTGGAQPQHF.

This clonotype was detected ten times or more. The chain links TRBV20-1 to TRBJ1-5; possibly TRBD1 for D (6 bases). The CDR3 extends over 13 amino acids. From germline, CDR1 is DFQATT and CDR2 SNEGSKA (reference sequence). V lost 5 bases to trimming and J lost 5 bases, with 13 bases between them. CDR3 bases: TGCAGTGCTCGAGGACAGTTGGATCAGCCCCAGCATTTT. It yields the protein CSARGQLDQPQHF.

The chain carries TRBV20-1 and TRBJ2-1; 10 bases match TRBD2. The CDR3 length is 16 residues. The germline CDR1 and CDR2 sequences are DFQATT and SNEGSKA (reference sequence). V was pared by 1 base and J by 7 bases, with 10 bases of the junction left unmatched. CDR3 DNA: TGCAGTGCTAGAGCCTGGAGCGGGGGGGACGTAAATGAGCAGTTCTTC. Protein product: CSARAWSGGDVNEQFF.

This clonotype has only one observation. The chain recombines TRBV29-1 with TRBJ1-2; TRBD1 matches at 7 bases. CDR1 is SQVTM, CDR2 ANQGSEA, per germline. The V and J ends lost 4 bases and 4 bases, in that order; junction bases with no gene match: 3. The CDR3 is 12 amino acids. The CDR3: CSVGRQGYGYTF. CDR3 coding DNA: TGCAGCGTTGGTCGACAGGGCTATGGCTACACCTTC.

This clonotype has more than one count but fewer than ten. The chain couples TRBV5-1 to TRBJ2-7, with 8 bases matching TRBD1. Germline V CDR1 and CDR2: SGHRS, YFSETQ. V lost 0 bases, J lost 3 bases, and 5 bases stayed unmatched. The CDR3 is 15 residues long. The CDR3 loop reads CASSLEPGGFYEQYF. DNA for the CDR3: TGCGCCAGCAGCTTGGAGCCAGGGGGCTTCTACGAGCAGTACTTC.

In this sample, this clonotype turned up a few times. This chain connects TRBV14 to TRBJ2-7; no definite D call. V shed 3 bases and J shed 1 base, with 4 bases lying between them. Germline CDR1 reads SGHDN; CDR2 reads FVKESK. The CDR3 is 12 residues long. The CDR3 bases are TGTGCCAGCAGCCACAGATCCTACGAGCAGTACTTC. This translates into CASSHRSYEQYF. Filled out from reference TRBV14 and TRBJ2-7, the complete variable domain reads EAGVTQFPSHSVIEKGQTVTLRCDPISGHDNLYWYRRVMGKEIKFLLHFVKESKQDESGMPNNRFLAERTGGTYSTLKVQPAELEDSGVYFCASSHRSYEQYFGPGTRLTVT.

This clonotype was counted a few times. The chain links TRBV18 to TRBJ1-2; D perhaps matches TRBD1 (5 bases). The germline V gene encodes CDR1 KGHSH and CDR2 LQKENI. V shed 3 bases and J shed 4 bases, with 15 bases lying between them. This CDR3 contains 15 residues. The CDR3 DNA sequence: TGTGCCAGCTCACCTGAAACATCAGGGCTCTATGGCTACACCTTC. Encoded protein: CASSPETSGLYGYTF.

Of note for this clonotype: At one boundary the junction diverges from the germline segment, which might be a read error. V usage is TRBV20-1 and J usage is TRBJ2-3; 8 bases are shared with TRBD2. CDR1 and CDR2 from the germline V gene are DFQATT and SNEGSKA (reference sequence). The CDR3 covers 12 residues. In DNA form, the CDR3 reads TGCATTGCTAGCGGGCCCACAGATACGCAGTATTTT. Translation gives CIASGPTDTQYF.

Ten or more counts support this clonotype. This sequence joins TRBV12-3 or TRBV12-4 and TRBJ1-2; D unclear. The CDR3 has 13 residues. Trimming left V 2 bases short and J 6 bases short, with 10 bases between. The CDR3 here is CASSLNSENGYTF. The CDR3 DNA reads TGTGCCAGCAGTTTAAACAGCGAAAATGGCTACACCTTC.

The chain joins TRBV29-1 to TRBJ1-2, with TRBD1 matching over 8 bases. With V trimmed by 5 bases and J by 1 base, 3 bases remained unmatched. This CDR3 spans 13 amino acids. The germline V gene encodes CDR1 SQVTM and CDR2 ANQGSEA. CDR3 region: CSVRTGINYGYTF. The CDR3 nucleotides read TGCAGCGTTCGGACAGGGATTAACTATGGCTACACCTTC.

A few counts support this clonotype. The chain combines TRBV20-1 with TRBJ2-3; no definite D call. Germline V gene lookup returns CDR1 DFQATT and CDR2 SNEGSKA (reference sequence). V was pared by 1 base and J by 6 bases, with 11 bases between. This CDR3 region has 13 residues. This CDR3 is CSARAQLQDTQYF. For the CDR3, the DNA is TGCAGTGCTAGAGCCCAACTCCAGGATACGCAGTATTTT.

The chain has TRBV7-2 and TRBJ2-2; a weak D match, TRBD1 (5 bases). Germline lookup yields CDR1 SGHTA and CDR2 FQGNSA. There are 15 residues in the CDR3. V dropped 2 bases and J dropped 5 bases, with 12 bases sitting between them. DNA for the CDR3: TGTGCCAGCAGCTTAATAATAGGGGTTACCGGGGAGCTGTTTTTT. It yields the protein CASSLIIGVTGELFF.

In its sample, this clonotype was seen once. A much larger clone differs by one base, so this may be a read error. J is TRBJ2-2 and V is TRBV5-1; D might be TRBD1 (5 bases). The CDR3 runs to 14 residues. Germline V gene sequence: CDR1 SGHRS, CDR2 YFSETQ. CDR3 bases: TGCGACAGCAGCTTGGACACGTTCACCGGGGAGCTGTTTTTT. Translated, it gives CDSSLDTFTGELFF.

This clonotype came up many times. V gene TRBV14 combines with J gene TRBJ1-1; D gene uncertain. The germline V and J ends were trimmed by 2 bases and 1 base, with 5 bases remaining between them. This CDR3 spans 13 amino acids. Germline CDR1 reads SGHDN; CDR2 reads FVKESK. CDR3 residues: CASSQQGNTEAFF. CDR3 bases: TGTGCCAGCAGCCAACAAGGGAACACTGAAGCTTTCTTT.

This clonotype showed up many times. The V call is TRBV20-1, the J call TRBJ1-1; D is perhaps TRBD1 (5 bases). CDR1 is DFQATT, CDR2 SNEGSKA, per germline (reference sequence). This CDR3 is built from 12 residues. V was trimmed by 5 bases and J by 3 bases, leaving 10 bases between them. CDR3 amino acids: CSAPPQDTEAFF. CDR3 nucleotides: TGCAGTGCTCCTCCACAGGACACTGAAGCTTTCTTT.

The sample holds a few counts of this clonotype. V usage is TRBV11-1 and J usage is TRBJ1-1, with a possible D match to TRBD1 (6 bases). CDR1 and CDR2 (germline): SGHAT, FQDESV (reference sequence). V was trimmed by 2 bases and J by 7 bases, leaving 11 bases between them. The CDR3 contains 13 residues. The CDR3 nucleotides read TGTGCCAGCAGCTTAACCACAGGGTTTGAAGCTTTCTTT. As protein: CASSLTTGFEAFF.

This clonotype was detected only a few times. This chain uses TRBV3-1 with TRBJ2-1; D is tentatively TRBD1 or TRBD2 (5 bases each). Trimming removed 4 bases from V and 3 bases from J, with 22 bases in between. The germline gives CDR1 LGHDT, CDR2 YNNKEL (reference sequence). This CDR3 has 18 amino acids. The DNA for the CDR3 is TGTGCCAGCAGCCGCTCAGTGATTGGGTCGGGGCGCTACAATGAGCAGTTCTTC. Translated, it gives CASSRSVIGSGRYNEQFF.

This clonotype was picked up a small number of times. This may stem from a read error, because a much larger clone lies one nucleotide away. The CDR3 loop is CASSRSHAEAFF. The CDR3 bases are TGTGCCAGCAGTAGGAGTCACGCTGAAGCTTTCTTT. The genes are TRBV12-3 or TRBV12-4 and TRBJ1-1; D remains ambiguous. V lost 5 bases to trimming and J lost 6 bases, with 10 bases between them. There are 12 residues in the CDR3.

This clonotype was counted only a few times. The gene calls are TRBV20-1 and TRBJ1-3; no clear D gene. The CDR3 runs 13 residues. CDR1 DFQATT and CDR2 SNEGSKA come from the germline V gene (reference sequence). V lost 3 bases and J lost 8, with 14 bases in between. CDR3 in DNA: TGCAGTGCTAGGACGGTTAGCAGAGACACCATATATTTT. Translating it yields CSARTVSRDTIYF.

The chain has TRBV7-2 and TRBJ2-1, with D unclear. Germline CDR1 and CDR2: SGHTA and FQGNSA. The CDR3 spans 11 residues. V shed 4 bases and J shed 10 bases, with 8 bases lying between them. In nucleotides, the CDR3 is TGTGCCAGCAGCTATCACGGGGAGCAGTTCTTC. It specifies CASSYHGEQFF.

Of note for this clonotype: A much larger clone differs from this one at a single base, so this may be a read error. The CDR3 DNA follows: TGTGCCAGCAGCTTAGTACCGATAGGACAGGTGGGCACTGAAGCTCTCTTT. Protein product: CASSLVPIGQVGTEALF. The chain recombines TRBV7-2 with TRBJ1-1; 7 bases fit TRBD1. CDR3 length equals 17 residues. Germline V CDR1 and CDR2: SGHTA, FQGNSA.

This chain uses TRBV25-1 with TRBJ2-7; TRBD2 matches 9 bases. The V gene end was trimmed by 4 bases and the J gene end by 5 bases; junction bases not matched to a gene: 9. CDR3 length equals 15 residues. Per the germline V gene, CDR1 is MGHDK and CDR2 is SYGVNS. The CDR3 DNA follows: TGTGCCAGCAGTGTCTATAGCGGGAGTGCCCACGAGCAGTACTTC. This encodes CASSVYSGSAHEQYF.

This clonotype was observed many times. The rearrangement uses TRBV29-1 and TRBJ2-7; D is perhaps TRBD1 (6 bases). Trimming took 0 bases from V and 3 from J, leaving 15 bases between them. The CDR3 is made up of 15 amino acids. Germline V gives CDR1 SQVTM, CDR2 ANQGSEA. The CDR3 region is CSVEDSRGHYYEQYF. The CDR3 DNA follows: TGCAGCGTTGAAGATAGCAGGGGACATTACTACGAGCAGTACTTC.

Worth noting for this clonotype: The junction and the germline gene differ at one end; a read error may be behind it. The chain joins TRBV10-2 to TRBJ1-1; TRBD1 is a possible D gene (5 bases). The CDR3 sequence is 13 residues long. Germline CDR1 reads WSHSY; CDR2 reads SAAADI. The CDR3 DNA reads as TGTGCCAGCAGTGGCAGGTACGGGGACGGAGCTTTCTTT. It specifies CASSGRYGDGAFF.